These 18 T cell receptor beta chains came from one sample sequenced in a study of tumor-infiltrating lymphocytes in primary liver carcinoma. A constant-region primer served to make TCR beta cDNA from about 500 ng total RNA. Three nested multiplex PCR rounds of slightly modified ARM-PCR generated TCR beta libraries. Amplification in the first two PCR rounds was performed using TRBV1-TRBV30 forward primers and a C-beta reverse primer for roughly 9 cycles each. From the multiplex PCR reads, TCRdb called clonotypes with MiXCR, one entry per CDR3 protein. Altogether some 100,000 distinct CDR3 sequences are present, around two thirds being singletons, with the ten largest covering more than 10%. The source material, 20-30 mg of unsorted bulk tissue, was used to co-extract RNA and DNA. Specimen: liver tumor tissue from sampling region 2. Subset denoted: tumor region T2, inferior pole. These receptors all come from a woman aged 55-69 years with primary liver carcinoma and hepatitis B virus infection.

The gene calls are TRBV29-1 and TRBJ1-2; D unclear. V lost 3 bases, J lost 8 bases, and 16 bases lay in between. The CDR3 totals 13 residues. Germline lookup yields CDR1 SQVTM and CDR2 ANQGSEA. CDR3 DNA: TGCAGCGTTGAGTATCGGACGAGAGAAGGCTACACCTTC. Its translation: CSVEYRTREGYTF.

With respect to this clonotype: At one end the junction does not follow the germline gene, possibly because of a read error. The J gene is TRBJ2-2, the V gene TRBV7-2; TRBD2 agrees at 8 bases. Per the germline V gene, CDR1 is SGHTA and CDR2 is FQGNSA. The CDR3 is 18 residues long. The CDR3 reads CASGLIGTSGRRTGELFF. CDR3 nucleotides: TGTGCCAGCGGCTTAATCGGGACTAGTGGGAGGCGAACCGGGGAGCTGTTTTTT.

With respect to this clonotype: The junction departs from the called germline gene at one end, perhaps through a read error. This chain connects TRBV29-1 to TRBJ2-5; D is perhaps TRBD1 (5 bases). Germline CDR1 SQVTM, CDR2 ANQGSEA. The length of the CDR3 is 16 residues. Here the CDR3 DNA reads TGCAGCGTTCGTCCCCGCGACAGAAGGCACCAAGAGACCCAGTGCTTC. Translated: CSVRPRDRRHQETQCF. Full variable domain (remainder filled in from reference TRBV29-1 and TRBJ2-5): SAVISQKPSRDICQRGTSLTIQCQVDSQVTMMFWYRQQPGQSLTLIATANQGSEATYESGFVIDKFPISRPNLTFSTLTVSNMSPEDSSIYLCSVRPRDRRHQETQCFGPGTRLLVL.

This chain links TRBV5-6 with TRBJ2-7; TRBD1 or TRBD2 may be the D gene (6 bases each). The CDR3 contains 15 residues. V was clipped by 2 bases and J by 4 bases, with 16 bases between them. Per germline, CDR1 SGHDT and CDR2 YYEEEE. The CDR3 region is CASSFRGTSSYEQYF. CDR3 nucleotide sequence: TGTGCCAGCAGCTTCCGCGGGACATCATCTTACGAGCAGTACTTC.

In the case of this clonotype: The conserved phenylalanine or tryptophan normally closing the CDR3 is absent here, so this likely arose from a read error. The chain combines TRBV11-3 with TRBJ2-7, with 12 bases fitting TRBD1. The CDR3 runs 15 residues. Germline values: CDR1 SGHNT, CDR2 YENEEA. The CDR3: CASSLGTGGSLEQYS. The CDR3 DNA reads as TGTGCCAGCAGTTTAGGGACAGGGGGCTCCCTTGAGCAGTACTCC.

Notes on this clonotype: No conserved phenylalanine or tryptophan is present at the end of the CDR3, so a read error is the likely explanation. The chain carries TRBV5-1 and TRBJ1-6; D gene uncertain. Germline values: CDR1 SGHRS, CDR2 YFSETQ. The CDR3 sequence is 13 residues long. The CDR3 protein is CANSSSGNSPLHS. In nucleotides, the CDR3 is TGCGCCAACAGCTCTTCAGGCAATTCACCCCTCCACTCT.

A remark on this clonotype: A read error is possible here, since a much larger clone lies one base away. This chain's CDR3 is CAIIKVPNTGELFF. CDR3 DNA: TGTGCCATCATTAAGGTCCCGAACACCGGGGAGCTGTTTTTT. The chain employs TRBV12-3 or TRBV12-4 and TRBJ2-2; D is undetermined. The ends were cut back, 10 bases at V and 0 bases at J, with 12 bases in the middle. The CDR3 is 14 residues long.

As to this clonotype: Sequence at one end of the junction differs from germline and may be a read error. The chain is built from TRBV5-4 and TRBJ2-2, with 7 positions matching TRBD1. CDR3 length: 14 residues. In germline, CDR1 is SGHNT, CDR2 YYREEE (reference sequence). CDR3 residues: CAGSHGQDTGELSF. In nucleotides, the CDR3 is TGTGCCGGCAGCCACGGACAGGACACCGGGGAGCTGTCTTTT.

In regard to this clonotype: A much larger clone sits a single nucleotide away, making a read error possible. The chain employs TRBV7-9 and TRBJ1-1, with D unclear. The CDR3 consists of 18 residues. Germline CDR1 reads SEHNR; CDR2 reads FQNEAQ (reference sequence). Trimming shortened V by 5 bases and J by 1 base, and 23 bases separated the two germline ends. The CDR3 DNA sequence: TGTGCCAGCAGCCGCGCGCGGCGAAGGGAAATGTCGAACACTGAAGCTTTCTTT. Translating gives CASSRARRREMSNTEAFF. The variable domain in full, completed from reference TRBV7-9 and TRBJ1-1, reads DTGVSQNPRHKITKRGQNVTFRCDPISEHNRLYWYRQTLGQGPEFLTYFQNEAQLEKSRLLSDRFSAERPKGSFSTLEIQRTEQGDSAMYLCASSRARRREMSNTEAFFGQGTRLTVV.

The chain combines TRBV6-5 with TRBJ1-1, with D uncertain. The V gene lost 6 bases and the J gene lost 4 bases, with 12 bases spanning the gap. Germline V gene sequence: CDR1 MNHEY, CDR2 SVGAGI. The CDR3 spans 13 residues. CDR3 sequence (DNA): TGTGCCAGCAGCTTAGGACGGAGCACTGAAGCTTTCTTT. Its protein product is CASSLGRSTEAFF.

In the case of this clonotype: With a much larger clone just one base away, this may be a read error. The chain uses TRBV28 and TRBJ2-1; 10 nucleotides align to TRBD2. The trim removed 11 bases at V and 2 bases at J, leaving 18 bases unmatched. The germline V gene encodes CDR1 MDHEN and CDR2 SYDVKM. CDR3 length equals 18 residues. The CDR3 protein is CAGKTISSGRVPYNEQFF. The CDR3 DNA sequence: TGTGCCGGCAAAACGATCTCTAGCGGGAGAGTACCCTACAATGAGCAGTTCTTC.

The J gene is TRBJ2-1, the V gene TRBV7-3, with TRBD2 identical over 10 bases. The CDR3 length is 15 residues. V lost 1 base and J lost 5; bases outside the gene matches: 2. Germline CDR1 SGHTA, CDR2 FQGTGA. The CDR3 here is CASSLRLAGDNEQFF. The CDR3 DNA sequence: TGTGCCAGCAGCTTAAGGCTAGCGGGAGACAATGAGCAGTTCTTC.

On this clonotype itself: Its ends do not fully match the called genes, so a read error is possible. This sequence joins TRBV29-1 and TRBJ2-7, with 9 bases that match TRBD2. CDR1 is SQVTM, CDR2 ANQGSEA, per germline. This CDR3 comprises 14 residues. The CDR3 protein is CSVGGLAAPYKRYF. The CDR3 DNA follows: TGCAGTGTTGGGGGACTAGCAGCCCCCTACAAGCGGTACTTC.

V is TRBV11-1 and J is TRBJ1-1, with a possible D match to TRBD1 (5 bases). The germline CDR1 and CDR2 sequences are SGHAT and FQDESV (reference sequence). CDR3 length: 14 residues. V was pared by 5 bases and J by 0 bases, with 10 bases between. Here the CDR3 reads CASSQDILNTEAFF. In DNA form, the CDR3 reads TGTGCCAGCAGCCAGGACATATTGAACACTGAAGCTTTCTTT.

This clonotype was detected once. One end of the junction fails to match germline, which may point to a read error. The rearrangement joins TRBV11-2 to TRBJ2-1; no clear D gene. Germline V CDR1 and CDR2: SGHAT, FQNNGV. The CDR3 is 17 amino acids. The CDR3 region has the DNA TGTGCCAGCAGCTTACGACCGGAACAGAGGTTCTACAATGAACAGTTCTTC. This gives the protein CASSLRPEQRFYNEQFF.

About this clonotype itself: An end of the junction does not agree with germline; a read error may underlie this. The rearrangement uses TRBV24-1 and TRBJ2-1, with 13 positions matching TRBD2. The CDR3 length is 16 residues. The germline gives CDR1 KGHDR, CDR2 SFDVKD. This CDR3 reads CATSDRTSGSSYEQCF. DNA for the CDR3: TGTGCCACCAGTGACCGGACTAGCGGGAGTAGCTATGAGCAGTGCTTC.

As concerns this clonotype: Germline is not matched at one junction end, which may reflect a read error. The J gene is TRBJ2-7, the V gene TRBV11-2; D tentatively reads TRBD1 or TRBD2 (6 bases each). Germline CDR1 is SGHAT and CDR2 is FQNNGV. CDR3 length: 15 residues. Written as DNA, the CDR3 is TGTGCCAGCGGCTCAGGGCCGGGGGCTTCCTACGAGCAGAACTTC. Translation gives CASGSGPGASYEQNF.

This clonotype was observed a handful of times. A read error is possible here, since a much larger clone lies one base away. The gene calls are TRBV6-5 and TRBJ1-5; maybe TRBD1 (5 bases). This CDR3 is built from 14 residues. V gave up 8 bases and J gave up 1 base, with 12 bases separating them. Germline V gene data show CDR1 as MNHEY and CDR2 as SVGAGI. CDR3 amino acids: CASGRTRSNQPQHF. The CDR3 nucleotides are TGTGCCAGCGGCCGGACAAGGAGCAATCAGCCCCAGCATTTT.